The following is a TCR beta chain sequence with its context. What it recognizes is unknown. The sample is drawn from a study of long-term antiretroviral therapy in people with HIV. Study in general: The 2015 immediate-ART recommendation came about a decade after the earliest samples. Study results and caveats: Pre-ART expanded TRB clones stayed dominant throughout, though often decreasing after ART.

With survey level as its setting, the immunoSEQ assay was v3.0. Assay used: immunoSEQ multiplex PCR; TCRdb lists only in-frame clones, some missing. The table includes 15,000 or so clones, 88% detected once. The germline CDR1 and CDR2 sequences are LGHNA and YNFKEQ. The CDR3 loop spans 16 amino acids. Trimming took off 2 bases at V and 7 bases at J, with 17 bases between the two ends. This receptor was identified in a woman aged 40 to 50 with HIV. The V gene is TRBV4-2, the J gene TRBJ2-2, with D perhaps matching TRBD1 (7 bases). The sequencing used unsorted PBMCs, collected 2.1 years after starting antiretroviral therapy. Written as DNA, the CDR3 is TGTGCCAGCAGCCAAACTAAGACAGGGAGGAACGGGGAGCTGTTTTTT. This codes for CASSQTKTGRNGELFF.